The 12 T cell receptor beta chains in this list originate from one sample, sequenced in a study of early T cells in non-severe SARS-CoV-2 infection. A single record per CDR3 protein comes from TCRdb applying MiXCR to the 5' RACE reads. This table holds around 67,000 distinct CDR3 sequences, roughly 10% found once. Sequencing used whole blood, obtained at baseline. The receptors were sampled from an adult who was a healthcare worker with PCR-confirmed SARS-CoV-2 infection or an uninfected control (not recorded which).

The chain has TRBV7-2 and TRBJ2-3, with D perhaps TRBD1 or TRBD2 (5 bases each). CDR1 and CDR2 (germline): SGHTA, FQGNSA. CDR3 length: 15 amino acids. V lost 4 bases and J lost 4, with 15 bases in between. CDR3 residues: CASSYTGTPADTQYF. The CDR3 DNA is TGTGCCAGCAGCTATACCGGGACCCCCGCAGATACGCAGTATTTT.

The chain combines TRBV7-6 with TRBJ2-1; TRBD2 is a possible D gene (6 bases). The V gene's germline CDR1 is SGHVS and CDR2 FNYEAQ. V was shortened by 5 bases and J by 5 bases, with 13 bases between the two germline ends. The CDR3 has 14 residues. In nucleotides, the CDR3 is TGTGCCAGCAGCACGGGACTTTCAAACAATGAGCAGTTCTTC. It yields the protein CASSTGLSNNEQFF.

The J gene is TRBJ2-5, the V gene TRBV5-1; 9 positions agree with TRBD1. J gave up 1 base and V 4 bases, and 8 bases lay outside the gene matches. Germline-derived CDR1 and CDR2 are SGHRS and YFSETQ. The CDR3 sequence is 16 residues long. Here the CDR3 DNA reads TGCGCCAGCAGCCCGGGACAGGGCATCGGCCAAGAGACCCAGTACTTC. Protein: CASSPGQGIGQETQYF.

The chain uses TRBV12-3 or TRBV12-4 and TRBJ2-4; no definite D call. The ends were cut back, 5 bases at V and 6 bases at J, with 14 bases in the middle. The CDR3 runs to 14 residues. The CDR3 region is CASSASSPGNIQYF. CDR3 DNA: TGTGCCAGCAGTGCCTCTTCCCCCGGAAACATTCAGTACTTC.

Ten or more counts support this clonotype. CDR3 loop: CASSLTSIDTGELFF. CDR3 sequence (DNA): TGCGCCAGCAGCTTAACTAGCATCGACACCGGGGAGCTGTTTTTT. The rearrangement links TRBV5-1 to TRBJ2-2; the D gene is possibly TRBD2 (6 bases). The CDR3 consists of 15 residues. Germline CDR1 SGHRS, CDR2 YFSETQ. Trimming pared 2 bases from V and 3 bases from J, leaving 11 bases between.

This clonotype has a handful of counts. The gene calls are TRBV20-1 and TRBJ2-7; D is possibly TRBD2 (5 bases). The germline V and J ends were trimmed by 6 bases and 0 bases, with 18 bases remaining between them. Germline-derived CDR1 and CDR2 are DFQATT and SNEGSKA (reference sequence). This CDR3 region has 15 residues. The CDR3 protein is CSAQPAWRASYEQYF. The CDR3 coding sequence is TGCAGTGCCCAACCGGCGTGGCGGGCCTCCTACGAGCAGTACTTC.

This clonotype was seen a few times. The rearrangement links TRBV6-2 or TRBV6-3 to TRBJ1-2; D gene unclear. The CDR3 is 10 amino acids. V was shortened by 8 bases and J by 1 base, with 2 bases between the two germline ends. CDR1 is MNHEY, CDR2 SVGEGT, per germline. CDR3 nucleotides: TGTGCCAGCGGTAACTATGGCTACACCTTC. Its protein is CASGNYGYTF.

This chain connects TRBV9 to TRBJ2-1; the match to TRBD2 covers 7 bases. Per germline, CDR1 SGDLS and CDR2 YYNGEE. The CDR3 is 16 amino acids. The V segment lost 0 bases and the J segment 3 bases; nucleotides outside the gene matches: 6. In DNA, the CDR3 is TGTGCCAGCAGCGTAGTTATGGCTAGCGGCTACAATGAGCAGTTCTTC. Amino acids: CASSVVMASGYNEQFF.

This clonotype has more than one count but fewer than ten. The chain joins TRBV25-1 to TRBJ2-7; 7 nucleotides align to TRBD2. V lost 5 bases, J lost 3 bases, and 7 bases stayed unmatched. The CDR3 runs to 14 residues. CDR1 is MGHDK and CDR2 is SYGVNS in the germline V gene. DNA for the CDR3: TGTGCCAGCAGTTTAAACGGCGGGAGCTACGAGCAGTACTTC. It yields the protein CASSLNGGSYEQYF.

This clonotype occurred a few times. The chain combines TRBV2 with TRBJ2-3; TRBD1 might be the D (6 bases). Germline CDR1 is SNHLY and CDR2 is FYNNEI. CDR3 length: 15 residues. Trimming pared 9 bases from V and 4 bases from J, leaving 20 bases between. In DNA, the CDR3 is TGTGCCAGAGGGGGTCCAGCGCGCTCCTCAGATACGCAGTATTTT. Translated: CARGGPARSSDTQYF. Filled out from reference TRBV2 and TRBJ2-3, the complete variable domain reads EPEVTQTPSHQVTQMGQEVILRCVPISNHLYFYWYRQILGQKVEFLVSFYNNEISEKSEIFDDQFSVERPDGSNFTLKIRSTKLEDSAMYFCARGGPARSSDTQYFGPGTRLTVL.

Many counts were recorded for this clonotype. The V gene is TRBV30, the J gene TRBJ2-1; TRBD2 matches at 8 bases. The CDR3 is 16 amino acids. Trimming cost V 0 bases and J 4 bases; bases outside gene matches: 8. Germline values: CDR1 GTSNPN, CDR2 SVGIG (reference sequence). CDR3 in amino acids: CAWSVFGSGAYNEQFF. The CDR3 DNA sequence: TGTGCCTGGAGTGTGTTCGGTAGCGGGGCTTACAATGAGCAGTTCTTC.

This clonotype was recorded many times. This chain uses TRBV24-1 with TRBJ2-2, with TRBD1 identical over 8 bases. Germline-derived CDR1 and CDR2 are KGHDR and SFDVKD. The CDR3 runs 15 residues. J lost 4 bases, V lost 4 bases, and 4 bases had no gene match. The CDR3 sequence is CATSETGDITGELFF. In DNA, the CDR3 is TGTGCCACCAGTGAGACAGGGGACATCACCGGGGAGCTGTTTTTT.